This T cell receptor beta chain is drawn from a study of early T cells in non-severe SARS-CoV-2 infection. Study details: Sequenced bulk RNA came from whole blood that was unsorted, and chains were unpaired.

The CDR3 is 14 residues long. CDR1 is MDHEN and CDR2 is SYDVKM in the germline V gene. V lost 3 bases, J lost 1 base, and 9 bases lay in between. Individual cDNA molecules received unique molecular identifiers during library preparation. TCRdb re-called the 5' RACE reads through MiXCR, storing one row per CDR3 protein. The table has 25,000 to 30,000 distinct CDR3 sequences, almost 4.5% seen once. In its sample, this clonotype was seen many times. The antigen remains unidentified. The study, taken as a whole, reports: VDJdb matching, biased toward anti-spike CD8 responses, missed private and CD4 specificities.

The sample taken for sequencing was whole blood. The clonotype comes from an adult who was a healthcare worker with PCR-confirmed SARS-CoV-2 infection or an uninfected control (not recorded which). The V gene is TRBV28, the J gene TRBJ1-1; D not resolved. CDR3 DNA: TGTGCCAGCAGTTTGCGCGTGGGGAACACTGAAGCTTTCTTT. Translated: CASSLRVGNTEAFF.